This T cell receptor beta chain was sequenced in a study of blood T cell repertoires in COVID-19. The method was immunoSEQ multiplex PCR; TCRdb's version includes in-frame clones alone and lacks a portion of them. The data contain about 260,000 clones, around nine tenths of them singletons. While infection was still active, Seattle patients were enrolled and then followed longitudinally. The CDR3 loop spans 14 amino acids. With V trimmed by 7 bases and J by 3 bases, 9 bases remained unmatched. Germline V CDR1 and CDR2: SNHLY, FYNNEI. This TCR came from an older woman with COVID-19, enrolled during active disease. The chain carries TRBV2 and TRBJ2-7; 7 bases match TRBD1. Sequenced sample: peripheral blood. CDR3 DNA: TGTGCCAGCACCCGGGGACAGAGAATCTACGAGCAGTACTTC. Amino acid sequence: CASTRGQRIYEQYF.